The 14 T cell receptor beta chains presented below share a single source sample, sequenced in a study of identical twins. TCRdb independently ran MiXCR on the 5' RACE reads; one entry per CDR3 protein. The sample includes about 200,000 distinct CDR3 sequences, roughly 10% of them seen just once. Sequenced input: memory (CD45RO+) T cells sorted from blood. Every receptor here comes from a woman aged 18-29 years in good health.

This clonotype occurred a few times. V gene TRBV10-3 combines with J gene TRBJ1-1; 8 nucleotides line up with TRBD1. There are 15 residues in the CDR3. The V and J ends lost 3 bases and 8 bases, in that order; junction bases with no gene match: 11. The germline V gene has CDR1 ENHRY and CDR2 SYGVKD. CDR3 DNA: TGTGCCATCAGTGATAGAGGAGGCAGGACAGGGGAAGCTTTCTTT. It codes for CAISDRGGRTGEAFF.

The genes are TRBV25-1 and TRBJ2-1; no definite D call. Germline assignment: CDR1 MGHDK and CDR2 SYGVNS. Trimming removed 5 bases at V and 10 bases at J, with 6 bases between. This CDR3 spans 10 amino acids. CDR3 region: CASSMGEQFF. In DNA form, the CDR3 reads TGTGCCAGCAGTATGGGGGAGCAGTTCTTC.

This clonotype was picked up a small number of times. The genes are TRBV5-5 and TRBJ1-2; the D is unclear. The CDR3 totals 18 residues. The germline V gene encodes CDR1 SGHKS and CDR2 YYEKEE (reference sequence). The germline V and J ends were trimmed by 2 bases and 1 base, with 21 bases remaining between them. CDR3 coding DNA: TGTGCCAGCAGCTTTCTTCCCCACGAAAAGGGTTTTAACTATGGCTACACCTTC. Residues: CASSFLPHEKGFNYGYTF.

By sample fraction, this clonotype is medium-sized. The chain uses TRBV20-1 and TRBJ2-6, with D unclear. Between the trimmed V and J ends, which lost 4 bases and 4 bases, there was a span of 8 bases. The CDR3 runs to 13 residues. Germline assignment: CDR1 DFQATT and CDR2 SNEGSKA (reference sequence). CDR3 in amino acids: CSAILWGANVLTF. CDR3 coding DNA: TGCAGTGCTATCCTTTGGGGGGCCAACGTCCTGACTTTC.

This clonotype was detected a few times. Written as DNA, the CDR3 is TGTGCCAGCAGTGTGGGACAGGGAAGAACTGAAGCTTTCTTT. Translation gives CASSVGQGRTEAFF. The chain couples TRBV2 to TRBJ1-1; 9 nucleotides agree with TRBD1. The CDR3 runs 14 residues. V dropped 4 bases and J dropped 5; count of bases not matched to a gene: 5. Germline CDR1 SNHLY, CDR2 FYNNEI.

V gene TRBV9 combines with J gene TRBJ1-2; D may be TRBD1 (6 bases). The CDR3 contains 13 residues. CDR1 SGDLS and CDR2 YYNGEE come from the germline V gene. V shed 3 bases and J shed 8 bases, with 14 bases lying between them. The CDR3 here is CASSADRPTGYTF. CDR3 sequence (DNA): TGTGCCAGCAGCGCTGACAGGCCGACGGGCTACACCTTC.

The gene calls are TRBV18 and TRBJ2-4; D not resolved. V was trimmed by 3 bases and J by 6 bases, leaving 12 bases between them. There are 14 residues in the CDR3. Germline values: CDR1 KGHSH, CDR2 LQKENI. The CDR3 sequence: CASSPSIVPNIQYF. The CDR3 DNA sequence: TGTGCCAGCTCACCGTCGATAGTGCCAAACATTCAGTACTTC. The entire variable domain, with the rest obtained from reference TRBV18 and TRBJ2-4, is as follows: NAGVMQNPRHLVRRRGQEARLRCSPMKGHSHVYWYRQLPEEGLKFMVYLQKENIIDESGMPKERFSAEFPKEGPSILRIQQVVRGDSAAYFCASSPSIVPNIQYFGAGTRLSVL.

Ten or more counts support this clonotype. The CDR3 is CAISEGQPSQETQYF. In DNA form, the CDR3 reads TGTGCCATCAGTGAGGGACAGCCTTCCCAAGAGACCCAGTACTTC. V is TRBV10-3 and J is TRBJ2-5; tentatively, D is TRBD1 (6 bases). This CDR3 contains 15 residues. The germline V and J ends were trimmed by 2 bases and 1 base, with 11 bases remaining between them. CDR1 and CDR2 (germline): ENHRY, SYGVKD.

CDR3 sequence reads: CASSPSLQEKLFF. DNA for the CDR3: TGCGCCAGCAGCCCTAGCCTTCAGGAAAAACTGTTTTTT. The chain links TRBV4-1 to TRBJ1-4; D unclear. V lost 4 bases to trimming and J lost 8 bases, with 11 bases between them. Germline V gives CDR1 MGHRA, CDR2 YSYEKL. The CDR3 is 13 residues long.

This clonotype has a handful of counts. This chain joins TRBV29-1 and TRBJ2-3, with 8 bases identical to TRBD1. J was trimmed by 6 bases and V by 6 bases; bases with no gene match: 2. The CDR3 has 11 residues. The germline V gene has CDR1 SQVTM and CDR2 ANQGSEA. CDR3 nucleotide sequence: TGCAGCGTGACAGGGGTGGATACGCAGTATTTT. Translation gives CSVTGVDTQYF.

The chain joins TRBV5-6 to TRBJ2-7; no firm D call. The CDR3 is 12 amino acids. Germline V lookup: CDR1 SGHDT, CDR2 YYEEEE. The ends were cut back, 4 bases at V and 7 bases at J, with 12 bases in the middle. Written as DNA, the CDR3 is TGTGCCAGCAGCCGGCCGACCGGGGAGCAGTACTTC. It specifies CASSRPTGEQYF.

This clonotype was recorded a few times. This chain uses TRBV20-1 with TRBJ2-7; 10 bases line up with TRBD2. Germline CDR1 and CDR2: DFQATT and SNEGSKA (reference sequence). This CDR3 is built from 17 residues. Trimming took 6 bases from V and 0 from J; bases not matched to a gene: 14. CDR3 sequence reads: CSALRASGGRSSYEQYF. The DNA for the CDR3 is TGCAGTGCCCTTCGTGCTAGCGGGGGCCGTAGCTCCTACGAGCAGTACTTC.

The V call is TRBV15, the J call TRBJ2-2, with 12 bases lining up with TRBD2. The CDR3 runs 18 residues. Germline V gene data show CDR1 as LNHNV and CDR2 as YYDKDF (reference sequence). After removal of 3 bases from V and 1 base from J, the junction contained 6 bases not matched to a gene. The CDR3 loop reads CATSSGTSGSLNTGELFF. The DNA of the CDR3 is TGTGCCACCAGCAGTGGGACTAGCGGGTCTCTGAACACCGGGGAGCTGTTTTTT.

The chain employs TRBV5-5 and TRBJ1-1; D call uncertain. V was pared by 1 base and J by 3 bases, with 10 bases between. Germline V gene sequence: CDR1 SGHKS, CDR2 YYEKEE (reference sequence). CDR3 length: 14 residues. For the CDR3, the DNA is TGTGCCAGCAGCTTGACAGCCCAAGACACTGAAGCTTTCTTT. It specifies CASSLTAQDTEAFF.